Only a few counts were recorded for the clone carrying this TCR beta chain. The sample is drawn from a study of radiotherapy plus CTLA-4 blockade in lung cancer. This CDR3 comprises 12 residues. V lost 2 bases and J 7 bases, leaving 11 bases between the germline ends. From germline, CDR1 is GTSNPN and CDR2 SVGIG (reference sequence). The repertoire was sequenced with immunoSEQ multiplex PCR; TCRdb's copy has only in-frame clones and lacks some. The repertoire consists of more than 55,000 clones, with around 79% occurring once and the leading ten covering around 16%. The chain uses TRBV30 and TRBJ1-2, with no clear D. This sequence originates from a human donor with non-small cell lung cancer who had a complete response to radiotherapy plus ipilimumab. The sequences come from peripheral blood, collected from a patient treated with radiotherapy plus ipilimumab. This CDR3 is CAWSSSVGGYTF. The CDR3 coding sequence is TGTGCCTGGAGTTCTAGTGTTGGTGGCTACACCTTC. Looking up the rest from reference TRBV30 and TRBJ1-2 gives the full variable domain: SQTIHQWPATLVQPVGSPLSLECTVEGTSNPNLYWYRQAAGRGLQLLFYSVGIGQISSEVPQNLSASRPQDRQFILSSKKLLLSDSGFYLCAWSSSVGGYTFGSGTRLTVV.